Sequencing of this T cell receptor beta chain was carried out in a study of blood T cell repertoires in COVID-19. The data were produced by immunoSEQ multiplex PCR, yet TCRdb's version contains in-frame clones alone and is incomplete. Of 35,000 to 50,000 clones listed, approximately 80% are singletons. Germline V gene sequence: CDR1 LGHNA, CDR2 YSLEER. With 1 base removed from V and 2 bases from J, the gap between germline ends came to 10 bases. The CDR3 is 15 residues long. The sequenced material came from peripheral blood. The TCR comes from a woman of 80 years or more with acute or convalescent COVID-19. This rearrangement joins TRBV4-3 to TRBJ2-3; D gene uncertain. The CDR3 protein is CASSQGWLATDTQYF. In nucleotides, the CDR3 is TGCGCCAGCAGCCAAGGTTGGTTGGCCACAGATACGCAGTATTTT.